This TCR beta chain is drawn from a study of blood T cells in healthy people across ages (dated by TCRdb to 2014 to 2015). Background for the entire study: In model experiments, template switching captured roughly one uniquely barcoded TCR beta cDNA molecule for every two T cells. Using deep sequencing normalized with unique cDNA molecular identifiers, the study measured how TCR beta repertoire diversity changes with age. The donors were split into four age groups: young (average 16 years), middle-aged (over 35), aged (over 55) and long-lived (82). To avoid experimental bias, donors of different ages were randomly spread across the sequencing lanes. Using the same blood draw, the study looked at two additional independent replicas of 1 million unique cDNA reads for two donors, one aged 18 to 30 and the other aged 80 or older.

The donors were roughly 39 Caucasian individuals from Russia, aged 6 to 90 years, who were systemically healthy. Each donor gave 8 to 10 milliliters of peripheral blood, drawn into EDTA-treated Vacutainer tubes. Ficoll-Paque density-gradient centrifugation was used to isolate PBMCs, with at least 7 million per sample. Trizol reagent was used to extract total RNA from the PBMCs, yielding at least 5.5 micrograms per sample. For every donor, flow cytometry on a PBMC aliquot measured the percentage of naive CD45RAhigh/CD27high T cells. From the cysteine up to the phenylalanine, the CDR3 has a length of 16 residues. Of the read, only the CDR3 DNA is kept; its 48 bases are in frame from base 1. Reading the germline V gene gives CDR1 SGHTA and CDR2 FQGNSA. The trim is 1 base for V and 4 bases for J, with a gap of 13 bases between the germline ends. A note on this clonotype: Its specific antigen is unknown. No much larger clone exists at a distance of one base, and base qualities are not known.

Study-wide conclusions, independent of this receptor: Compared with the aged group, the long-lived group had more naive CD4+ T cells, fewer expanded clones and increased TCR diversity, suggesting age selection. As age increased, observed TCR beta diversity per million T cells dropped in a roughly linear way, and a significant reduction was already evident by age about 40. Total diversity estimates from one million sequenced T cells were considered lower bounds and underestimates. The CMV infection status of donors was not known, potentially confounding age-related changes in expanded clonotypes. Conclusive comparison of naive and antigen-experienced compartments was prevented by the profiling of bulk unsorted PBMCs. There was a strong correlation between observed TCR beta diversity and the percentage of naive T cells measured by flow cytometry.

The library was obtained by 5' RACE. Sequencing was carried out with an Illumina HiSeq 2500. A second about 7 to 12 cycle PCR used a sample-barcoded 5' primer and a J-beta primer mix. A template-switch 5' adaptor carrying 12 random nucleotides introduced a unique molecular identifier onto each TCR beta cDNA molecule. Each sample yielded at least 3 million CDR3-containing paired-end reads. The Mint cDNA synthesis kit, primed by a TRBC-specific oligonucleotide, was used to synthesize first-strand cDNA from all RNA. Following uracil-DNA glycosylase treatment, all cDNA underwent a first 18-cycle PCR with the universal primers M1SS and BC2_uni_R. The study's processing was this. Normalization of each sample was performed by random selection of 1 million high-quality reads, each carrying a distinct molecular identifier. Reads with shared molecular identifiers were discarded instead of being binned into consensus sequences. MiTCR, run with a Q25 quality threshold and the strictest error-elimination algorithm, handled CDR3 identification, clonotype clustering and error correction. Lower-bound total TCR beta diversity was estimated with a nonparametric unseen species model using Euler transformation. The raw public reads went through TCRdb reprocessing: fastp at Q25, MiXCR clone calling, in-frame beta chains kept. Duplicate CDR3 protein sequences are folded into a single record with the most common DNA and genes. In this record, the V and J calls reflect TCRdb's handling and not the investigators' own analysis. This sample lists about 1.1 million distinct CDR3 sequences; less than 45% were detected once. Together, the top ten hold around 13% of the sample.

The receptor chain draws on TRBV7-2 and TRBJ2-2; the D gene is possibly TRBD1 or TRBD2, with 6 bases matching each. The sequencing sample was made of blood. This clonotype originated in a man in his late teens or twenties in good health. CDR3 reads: CASSLGFGGTTGELFF. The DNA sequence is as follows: TGTGCCAGCAGCTTAGGGTTCGGGGGCACCACCGGGGAGCTGTTTTTT.